This T cell receptor (beta chain) comes out of a study of blood T cells in healthy people across ages. Broader study findings: CMV status of donors was not determined, possibly confounding expanded clonotype changes. Across samples, TCR beta diversity tracked strongly with naive T cell percentage.

To note about this clonotype: What it recognizes is unknown.

Using a J-beta primer mix together with a sample-barcoded 5' primer, a second PCR was run for about 7 to 12 cycles. Every cDNA molecule carried a tag from a template-switch adaptor bearing 12 random nucleotides. From the 5' RACE reads, TCRdb called clonotypes with MiXCR, one entry per CDR3 protein. The table includes 600,000 to 1,000,000 distinct CDR3 sequences, 55% to 75% detected once. Every donor gave approximately 10 milliliters of peripheral blood. Specimen: blood. This clonotype originated in a man aged 25-45 years in good health.

This chain's CDR3 is CASSHLRDRVISGGYTF. The CDR3 DNA follows: TGTGCCAGCAGCCATCTGAGGGACAGGGTGATCTCGGGTGGCTACACCTTC. The chain recombines TRBV7-9 with TRBJ1-2; 9 nucleotides match TRBD1. This CDR3 is built from 17 residues. Unmatched junction bases numbered 17, after V lost 5 bases and J lost 7 bases. CDR1 is SEHNR, CDR2 FQNEAQ, per germline (reference sequence).